The clone carrying this TCR beta chain was counted a few times. Its antigen is undetermined. Those donating, healthy Caucasian individuals from Russia, were aged roughly 6 to 100. Extractions gave at least 5.5 micrograms of total RNA per sample. The sample originates from a study of blood T cells in healthy people across ages. Germline values: CDR1 MDHEN, CDR2 SYDVKM. Unmatched junction bases numbered 4, after V lost 5 bases and J lost 4 bases. This CDR3 contains 13 residues. Then a second PCR, running roughly 7 to 11 cycles, was carried out with a sample-barcoded 5' primer and a J-beta primer mix. Sequencing recovered at least 2.5 million CDR3-containing paired-end reads from each sample. TCRdb itself ran the 5' RACE reads through MiXCR, one entry per CDR3 protein. The table lists some 1.4 million distinct CDR3 sequences, roughly 40% of them singletons. Study conclusions and caveats: Naive CD4+ cell counts and diversity both ran higher in long-lived than in aged donors.

The chain recombines TRBV28 with TRBJ2-7; TRBD1 matches 8 bases. The TCR was taken from a woman aged 18-29 years in good health. Input material: blood. CDR3 coding DNA: TGTGCCAGCAGTGTGGGACAGGAGTACGAGCAGTACTTC. Its translation: CASSVGQEYEQYF.